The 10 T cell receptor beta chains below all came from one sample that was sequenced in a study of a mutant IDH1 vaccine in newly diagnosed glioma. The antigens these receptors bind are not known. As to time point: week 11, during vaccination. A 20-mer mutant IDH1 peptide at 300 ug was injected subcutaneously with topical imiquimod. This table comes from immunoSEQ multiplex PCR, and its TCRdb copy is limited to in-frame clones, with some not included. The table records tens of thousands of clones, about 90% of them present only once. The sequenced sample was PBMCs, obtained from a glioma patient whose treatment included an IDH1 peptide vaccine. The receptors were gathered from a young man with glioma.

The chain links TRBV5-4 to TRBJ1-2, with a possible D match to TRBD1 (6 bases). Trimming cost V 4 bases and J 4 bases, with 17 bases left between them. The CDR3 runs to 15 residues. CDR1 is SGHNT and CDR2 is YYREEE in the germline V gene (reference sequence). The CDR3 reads CASSPKGDTLYGYTF. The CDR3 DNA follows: TGTGCCAGCAGCCCCAAAGGGGACACCCTCTATGGCTACACCTTC. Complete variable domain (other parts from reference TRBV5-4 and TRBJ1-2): ETGVTQSPTHLIKTRGQQVTLRCSSQSGHNTVSWYQQALGQGPQFIFQYYREEENGRGNFPPRFSGLQFPNYSSELNVNALELDDSALYLCASSPKGDTLYGYTFGSGTRLTVV.

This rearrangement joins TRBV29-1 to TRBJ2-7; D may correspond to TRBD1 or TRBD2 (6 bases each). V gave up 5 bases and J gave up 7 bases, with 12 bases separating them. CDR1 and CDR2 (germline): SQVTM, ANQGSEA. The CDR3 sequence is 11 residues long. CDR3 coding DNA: TGCAGCGTTCCCCGAGGGGGGGAGCAGTACTTC. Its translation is CSVPRGGEQYF.

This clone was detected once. This chain's CDR3 is CASSPGETQYF. As DNA, the CDR3 is TGTGCCAGCAGCCCGGGGGAGACCCAGTACTTC. The chain carries TRBV7-6 and TRBJ2-5, with a possible D match to TRBD2 (5 bases). The germline V gene has CDR1 SGHVS and CDR2 FNYEAQ. V dropped 5 bases and J dropped 5 bases, with 6 bases sitting between them. CDR3 length equals 11 residues.

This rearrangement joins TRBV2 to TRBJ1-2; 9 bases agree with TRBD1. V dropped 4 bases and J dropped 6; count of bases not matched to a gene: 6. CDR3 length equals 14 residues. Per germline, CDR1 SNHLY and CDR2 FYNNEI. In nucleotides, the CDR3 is TGTGCCAGCAGTGGTCGGGACAGGGAAAATGGCTACACCTTC. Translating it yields CASSGRDRENGYTF.

The CDR3, as DNA: TGTGCCAGCAGTTTATATCAAGGGGGCGCTTATCTAAACACCTTC. It yields the protein CASSLYQGGAYLNTF. The chain couples TRBV28 to TRBJ1-2, with 7 positions matching TRBD1. Germline trimming cut 1 base from V and 12 bases from J; bases unmatched to any gene: 14. CDR3 size: 15 residues. Looked up from germline, CDR1 is MDHEN and CDR2 is SYDVKM.

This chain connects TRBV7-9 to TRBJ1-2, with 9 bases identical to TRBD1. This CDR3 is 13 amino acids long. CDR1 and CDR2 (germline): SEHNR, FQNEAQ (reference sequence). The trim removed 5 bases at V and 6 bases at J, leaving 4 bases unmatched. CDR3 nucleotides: TGTGCCAGCAGCCCACAGGGGGCCCATGGCTACACCTTC. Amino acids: CASSPQGAHGYTF.

DNA for the CDR3: TGTGCCAGCCGGGACAGACTAAGGGGCACTGAAGCTTTCTTT. It encodes CASRDRLRGTEAFF. V is TRBV19 and J is TRBJ1-1, with 7 bases lining up with TRBD1. The ends lost 9 bases at V and 4 bases at J; junction bases unmatched: 11. This CDR3 is 14 amino acids long. Germline-derived CDR1 and CDR2 are LNHDA and SQIVND (reference sequence). The variable domain in full, with the rest retrieved from reference TRBV19 and TRBJ1-1, is DGGITQSPKYLFRKEGQNVTLSCEQNLNHDAMYWYRQDPGQGLRLIYYSQIVNDFQKGDIAEGYSVSREKKESFPLTVTSAQKNPTAFYLCASRDRLRGTEAFFGQGTRLTVV.

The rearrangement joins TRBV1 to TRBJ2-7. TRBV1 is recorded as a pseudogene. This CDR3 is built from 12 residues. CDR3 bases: TGCACCAGCAGCCAAGATAAGAACGAGCAGTACTTC. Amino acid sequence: CTSSQDKNEQYF.

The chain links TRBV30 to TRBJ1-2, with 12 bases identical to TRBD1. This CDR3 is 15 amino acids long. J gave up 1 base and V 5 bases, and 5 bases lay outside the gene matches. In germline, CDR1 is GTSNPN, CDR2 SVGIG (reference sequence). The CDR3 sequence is CAWRDRGRGNYGYTF. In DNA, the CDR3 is TGTGCCTGGCGGGACAGGGGGCGCGGTAACTATGGCTACACCTTC.

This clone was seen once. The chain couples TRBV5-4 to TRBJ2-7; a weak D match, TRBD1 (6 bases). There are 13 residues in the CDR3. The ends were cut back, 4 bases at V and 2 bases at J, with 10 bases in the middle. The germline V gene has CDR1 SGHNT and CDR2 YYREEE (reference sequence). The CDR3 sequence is CASSRQATYEQYF. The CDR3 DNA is TGTGCCAGCAGCCGACAGGCTACCTACGAGCAGTACTTC.